This TCR beta chain was profiled in a study of OX40 agonist ivuxolimab in advanced cancers. Study-level points and caveats: CD8+ T cells were the subset that, on average, had more expanded clones than CD4+.

The method was immunoSEQ multiplex PCR; TCRdb's version includes in-frame clones alone and lacks a portion of them. The sample records under 25,000 clones, 84% being singletons. The CDR3 has 15 amino acids. Germline CDR1 reads MNHNY; CDR2 reads SVGAGI (reference sequence). Trimming at V came to 5 bases and at J to 1 base, leaving 2 bases not matched to a gene. Points on this clone: The antigen remains unidentified.

Blood sampling was done at baseline, cycle 4 day 1, and cycle 7 day 1. Sequenced here: CD4+ or CD8+ T cells sorted from blood, sampled in a trial of the OX40 agonist ivuxolimab. This TCR was sampled from an adult with an advanced solid tumor such as melanoma, head and neck, liver or kidney cancer. V is TRBV6-6 and J is TRBJ2-2, with 9 bases identical to TRBD1. The DNA of the CDR3 is TGTGCCAGCAGTGGACAGGGGTTGAACACCGGGGAGCTGTTTTTT. Protein sequence: CASSGQGLNTGELFF.